The present T cell receptor beta chain was sequenced within a study of control samples from healthy donors and cancer patients. Trimming cost V 6 bases and J 7 bases, with 24 bases left between them. The germline gives CDR1 SNHLY, CDR2 FYNNEI. The CDR3 length is 16 residues. Profiling relied on immunoSEQ multiplex PCR, and the TCRdb table lists in-frame clones only, not all of them. Among 190,000 or so clones listed, 90% to 95% were seen once. The chain uses TRBV2 and TRBJ1-2, with D perhaps TRBD1 (6 bases). Sequences were obtained from blood. The sequence came from a man aged 18 to 30 in good health. The CDR3 coding sequence is TGTGCCAGCAGAGATTATCGAGGGGGAAACTCCGGTGGCTACACCTTC. Translating it yields CASRDYRGGNSGGYTF.